Presented here are 2 T cell receptor beta chains from one specimen sequenced in a study of blood T cell repertoires in COVID-19 (dated by TCRdb to between 2020 and 2021). The library was produced with the immunoSEQ multiplex PCR assay. This immuneACCESS table, as held by TCRdb, lists in-frame sequences with V and J called but not all clones. Of the missing ones, under half trace to an unresolved V gene in checked studies; the others have no known cause. In this sample the table shows roughly 150,000 clones, more than 65% of which occur a single time. The ten most abundant clones make up approximately 11% of the sample. The sequencing sample was made of peripheral blood. Receptor source: a man between 70 and 80 years old with active or convalescent COVID-19.

The rearrangement joins TRBV9 to TRBJ2-1; TRBD1 matches 7 bases. Unmatched junction bases numbered 7, after V lost 3 bases and J lost 7 bases. There are 14 residues in the CDR3. Germline V gene data show CDR1 as SGDLS and CDR2 as YYNGEE. The CDR3 protein is CASSALGQLNEQFF. In nucleotides, the CDR3 is TGTGCCAGCAGCGCCCTGGGACAGTTGAATGAGCAGTTCTTC.

The rearrangement links TRBV6-6 to TRBJ2-5; TRBD2 might be the D (5 bases). The CDR3 runs to 16 residues. Germline assignment: CDR1 MNHNY and CDR2 SVGAGI (reference sequence). V gave up 2 bases and J gave up 4 bases, with 17 bases separating them. In DNA form, the CDR3 reads TGTGCCAGCAGTTACCGGGCATCCTCCCGGGGAGAGACCCAGTACTTC. It translates to CASSYRASSRGETQYF.